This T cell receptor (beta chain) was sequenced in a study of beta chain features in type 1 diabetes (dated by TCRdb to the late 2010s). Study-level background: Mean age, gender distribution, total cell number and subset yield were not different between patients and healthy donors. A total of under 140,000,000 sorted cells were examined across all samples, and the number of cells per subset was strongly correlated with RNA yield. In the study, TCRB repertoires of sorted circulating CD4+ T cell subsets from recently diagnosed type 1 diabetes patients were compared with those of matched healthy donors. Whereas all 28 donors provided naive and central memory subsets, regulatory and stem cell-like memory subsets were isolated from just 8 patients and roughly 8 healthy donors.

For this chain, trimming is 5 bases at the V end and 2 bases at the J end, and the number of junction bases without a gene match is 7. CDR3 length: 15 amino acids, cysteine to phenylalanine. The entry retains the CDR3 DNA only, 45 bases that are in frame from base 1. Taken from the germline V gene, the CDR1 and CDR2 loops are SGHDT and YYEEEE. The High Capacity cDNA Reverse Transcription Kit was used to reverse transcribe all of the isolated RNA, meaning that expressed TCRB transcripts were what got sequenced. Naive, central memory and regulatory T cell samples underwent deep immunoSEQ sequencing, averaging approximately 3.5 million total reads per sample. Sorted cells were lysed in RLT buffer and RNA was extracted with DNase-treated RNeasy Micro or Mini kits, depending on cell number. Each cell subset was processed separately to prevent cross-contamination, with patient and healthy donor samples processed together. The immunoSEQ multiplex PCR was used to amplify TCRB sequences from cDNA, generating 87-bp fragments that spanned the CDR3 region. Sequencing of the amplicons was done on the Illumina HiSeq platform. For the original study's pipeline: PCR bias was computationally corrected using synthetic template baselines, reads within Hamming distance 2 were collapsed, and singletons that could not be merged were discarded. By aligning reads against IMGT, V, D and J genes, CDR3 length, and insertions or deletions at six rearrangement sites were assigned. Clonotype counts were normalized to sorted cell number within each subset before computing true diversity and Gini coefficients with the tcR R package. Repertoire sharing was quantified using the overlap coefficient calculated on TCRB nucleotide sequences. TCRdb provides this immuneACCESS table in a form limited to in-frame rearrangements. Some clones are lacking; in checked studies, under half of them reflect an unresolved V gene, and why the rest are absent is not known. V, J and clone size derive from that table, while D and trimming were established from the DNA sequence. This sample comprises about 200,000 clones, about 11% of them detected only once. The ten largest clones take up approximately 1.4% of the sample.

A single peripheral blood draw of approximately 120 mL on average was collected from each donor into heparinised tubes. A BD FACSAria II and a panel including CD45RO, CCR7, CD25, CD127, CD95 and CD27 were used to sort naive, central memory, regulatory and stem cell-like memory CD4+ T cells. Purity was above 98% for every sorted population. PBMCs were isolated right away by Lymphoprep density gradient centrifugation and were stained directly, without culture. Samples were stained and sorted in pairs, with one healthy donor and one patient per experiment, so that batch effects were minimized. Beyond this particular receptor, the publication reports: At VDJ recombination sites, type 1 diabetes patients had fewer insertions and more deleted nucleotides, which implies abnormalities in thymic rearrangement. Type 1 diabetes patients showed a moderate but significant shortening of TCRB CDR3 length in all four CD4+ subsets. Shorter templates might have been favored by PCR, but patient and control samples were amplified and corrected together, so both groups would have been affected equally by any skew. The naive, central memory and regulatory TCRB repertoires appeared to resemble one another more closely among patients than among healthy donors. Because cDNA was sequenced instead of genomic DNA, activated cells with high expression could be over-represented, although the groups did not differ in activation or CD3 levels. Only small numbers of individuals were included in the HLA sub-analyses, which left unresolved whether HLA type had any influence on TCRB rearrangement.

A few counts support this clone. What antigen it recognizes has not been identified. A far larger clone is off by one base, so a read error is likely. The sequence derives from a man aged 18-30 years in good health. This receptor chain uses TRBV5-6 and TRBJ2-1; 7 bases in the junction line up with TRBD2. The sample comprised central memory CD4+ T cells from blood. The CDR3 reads CASRLPGGPYNEQFF. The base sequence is TGTGCCAGCAGGTTGCCGGGAGGTCCCTACAATGAGCAGTTCTTC.